This paragraph reports one T cell receptor (beta chain). What it recognizes is unknown. The source of the sample is a study of T cell responses to AZD1222 COVID-19 vaccine. General observations from the study: Nearly half of spike-specific TCRs reportedly target unmutated variant regions. A mostly white British donor set with more females was recruited, and clonal diversity was possibly underestimated.

Data came from immunoSEQ multiplex PCR; TCRdb stores just in-frame clones and leaves some out. The repertoire holds 95,000 to 100,000 clones, with more than 70% as singletons. Per germline, CDR1 SGHDT and CDR2 YYEEEE. This CDR3 spans 15 amino acids. V dropped 2 bases and J dropped 4; count of bases not matched to a gene: 2. This specimen was peripheral blood, taken on day 0 of AZD1222 vaccination. The chain combines TRBV5-6 with TRBJ2-2, with TRBD1 matching over 10 bases. The clonotype comes from an adult in good health. The CDR3 region has the DNA TGTGCCAGCAGCTTCCGGGACAGGGGCACCGGGGAGCTGTTTTTT. Amino acid sequence: CASSFRDRGTGELFF.